The 3 T cell receptor beta chains listed next were all sequenced from one sample in a study of T-cell memory formation after mild COVID-19. Each CDR3 protein gets one entry after TCRdb re-called the 5' RACE reads with MiXCR. The table includes roughly 510,000 distinct CDR3 sequences, roughly a sixth detected once. Sequencing was performed on PBMCs or a T cell subset sorted from them (not recorded which). The source of these receptors is an adult woman who had mild COVID-19 (a few samples of this study predate the infection). Cell type and time point are not known.

This rearrangement joins TRBV7-9 to TRBJ2-2; no firm D call. The germline V gene encodes CDR1 SEHNR and CDR2 FQNEAQ (reference sequence). Trimming removed 5 bases at V and 7 bases at J, with 8 bases between. The CDR3 is made up of 12 amino acids. CDR3 amino acids: CASSPSVGELFF. The DNA of the CDR3 is TGTGCCAGCAGCCCGTCTGTCGGGGAGCTGTTTTTT. Looking up the rest from reference TRBV7-9 and TRBJ2-2 gives the full variable domain: DTGVSQNPRHKITKRGQNVTFRCDPISEHNRLYWYRQTLGQGPEFLTYFQNEAQLEKSRLLSDRFSAERPKGSFSTLEIQRTEQGDSAMYLCASSPSVGELFFGEGSRLTVL.

This clonotype has just a few counts. The chain is built from TRBV12-3 or TRBV12-4 and TRBJ2-7; TRBD2 matches at 12 bases. The CDR3 has 14 residues. With V trimmed by 6 bases and J by 7 bases, 7 bases remained unmatched. CDR3 nucleotide sequence: TGTGCCAGCAGGCGACTAGCGGGAGCGGGAGAGCAGTACTTC. Encoded protein: CASRRLAGAGEQYF.

The rearrangement uses TRBV6-2 or TRBV6-3 and TRBJ2-5; TRBD1 aligns across 8 bases. The germline V gene has CDR1 MNHEY and CDR2 SVGEGT. This CDR3 spans 16 amino acids. With 6 bases clipped from V and 2 bases from J, the junction kept 11 bases outside the gene matches. The CDR3 bases are TGTGCCAGCAGACCCGGACAGGGCGTTCCTCAAGAGACCCAGTACTTC. This gives the protein CASRPGQGVPQETQYF.